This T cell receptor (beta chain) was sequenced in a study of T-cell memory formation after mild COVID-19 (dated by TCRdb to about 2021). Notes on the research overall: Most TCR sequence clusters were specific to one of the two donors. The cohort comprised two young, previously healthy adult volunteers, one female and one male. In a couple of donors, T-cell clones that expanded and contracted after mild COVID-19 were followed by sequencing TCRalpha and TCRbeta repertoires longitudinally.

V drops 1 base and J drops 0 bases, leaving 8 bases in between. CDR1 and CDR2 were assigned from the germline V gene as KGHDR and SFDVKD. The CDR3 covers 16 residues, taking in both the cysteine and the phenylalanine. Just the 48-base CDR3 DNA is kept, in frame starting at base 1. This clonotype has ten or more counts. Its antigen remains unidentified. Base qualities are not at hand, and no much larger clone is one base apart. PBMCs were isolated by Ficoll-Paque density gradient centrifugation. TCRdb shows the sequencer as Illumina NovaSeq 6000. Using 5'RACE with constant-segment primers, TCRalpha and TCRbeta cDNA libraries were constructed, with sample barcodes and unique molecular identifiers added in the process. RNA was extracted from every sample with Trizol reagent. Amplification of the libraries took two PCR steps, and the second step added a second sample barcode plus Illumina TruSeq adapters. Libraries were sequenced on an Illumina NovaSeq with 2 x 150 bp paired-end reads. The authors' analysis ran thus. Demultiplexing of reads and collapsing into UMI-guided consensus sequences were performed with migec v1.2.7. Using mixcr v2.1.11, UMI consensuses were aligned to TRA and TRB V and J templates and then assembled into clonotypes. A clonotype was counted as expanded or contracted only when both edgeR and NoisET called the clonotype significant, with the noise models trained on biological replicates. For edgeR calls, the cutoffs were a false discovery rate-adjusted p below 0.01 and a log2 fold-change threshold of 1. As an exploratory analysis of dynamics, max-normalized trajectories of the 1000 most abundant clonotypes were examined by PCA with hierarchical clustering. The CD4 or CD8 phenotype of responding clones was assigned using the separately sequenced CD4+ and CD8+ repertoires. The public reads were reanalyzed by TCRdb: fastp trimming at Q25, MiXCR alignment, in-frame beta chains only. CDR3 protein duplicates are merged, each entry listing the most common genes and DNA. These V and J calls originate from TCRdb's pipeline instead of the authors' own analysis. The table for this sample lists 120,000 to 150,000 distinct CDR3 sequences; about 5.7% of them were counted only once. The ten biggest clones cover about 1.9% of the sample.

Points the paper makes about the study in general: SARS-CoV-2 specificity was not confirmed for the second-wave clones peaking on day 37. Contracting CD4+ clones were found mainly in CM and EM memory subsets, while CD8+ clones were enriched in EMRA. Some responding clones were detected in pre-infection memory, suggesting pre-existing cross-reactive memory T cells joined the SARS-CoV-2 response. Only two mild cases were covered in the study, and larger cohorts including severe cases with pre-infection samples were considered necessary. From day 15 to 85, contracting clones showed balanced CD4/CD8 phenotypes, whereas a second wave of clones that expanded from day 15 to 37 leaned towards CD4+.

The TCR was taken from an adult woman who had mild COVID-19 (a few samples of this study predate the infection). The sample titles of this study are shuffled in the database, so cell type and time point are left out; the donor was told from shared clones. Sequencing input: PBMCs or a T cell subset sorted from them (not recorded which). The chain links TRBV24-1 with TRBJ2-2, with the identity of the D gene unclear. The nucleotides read TGTGCCACCAGTGATTTCGTTGCTTCGAACACCGGGGAGCTGTTTTTT. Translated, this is CATSDFVASNTGELFF.